Below, one T cell receptor beta chain is given with its context. The antigen is not known. The V segment lost 4 bases and the J segment 8 bases; nucleotides outside the gene matches: 8. The germline V gene has CDR1 SGHRS and CDR2 YFSETQ. The CDR3 totals 14 residues. This sample stems from a study of T cells in Graves' hyperthyroidism and ophthalmopathy. General observations from the study: From stable hyperthyroidism, ophthalmopathy was separated by a 13 V-J model.

Cells are PBMCs isolated from more than 8.5 ml of fresh blood. TCR beta CDR3 regions were amplified from RNA. Primed by the HTBI set, a first-round RT-PCR was run on the TCR CDR3. TCRdb passed the multiplex PCR reads through MiXCR, listing each CDR3 protein once. The repertoire holds a few hundred thousand distinct CDR3 sequences, with 13% to 15% as singletons. The sample was blood. The rearrangement joins TRBV5-1 to TRBJ1-2; TRBD1 matches at 10 bases. This clonotype was sampled from a woman between 18 and 29 years old with Graves' hyperthyroidism. The chain's CDR3 is CASSGTTGGEGYTF. CDR3 bases: TGCGCCAGCAGCGGAACGACAGGGGGCGAAGGCTACACCTTC.